Listed here are 10 T cell receptor beta chains from one sample, sequenced in a study of T cell repertoires in cytomegalovirus infection. TCRdb called the reads again in MiXCR, with one record for every CDR3 protein. The data contain 400,000 to 550,000 distinct CDR3 sequences, over 9% of them singletons. Sequencing was done on a sample of PBMCs. Receptors originate from a human donor in good health (CMV status not recorded). Some clones in this sample may be carry-over from other donors' samples.

This clonotype was counted ten times or more. The chain has TRBV6-2 or TRBV6-3 and TRBJ2-1; the D is unclear. V dropped 5 bases and J dropped 13 bases, with 15 bases sitting between them. CDR1 MNHEY and CDR2 SVGEGT come from the germline V gene. The CDR3 is 12 residues long. The CDR3: CASSTYLRYQFF. CDR3 bases: TGTGCCAGCAGTACATACCTGAGGTACCAGTTCTTC.

This clonotype was picked up many times. This chain uses TRBV9 with TRBJ2-1; TRBD2 matches at 8 bases. Germline V gene data show CDR1 as SGDLS and CDR2 as YYNGEE. V gave up 0 bases and J gave up 6 bases; unmatched junction bases: 5. CDR3 length: 15 amino acids. The CDR3 DNA is TGTGCCAGCAGCGTAGTCGGGAGGGCCGCCAATGAGCAGTTCTTC. It specifies CASSVVGRAANEQFF.

This clonotype has more than one count but fewer than ten. This sequence joins TRBV19 and TRBJ2-5; D perhaps matches TRBD2 (5 bases). CDR1 and CDR2 (germline): LNHDA, SQIVND (reference sequence). Trimming shortened V by 7 bases and J by 0 bases, and 18 bases separated the two germline ends. The length of the CDR3 is 16 residues. CDR3 bases: TGTGCCAGTACCCCTTCACCCACGGGGTACCAAGAGACCCAGTACTTC. Translation: CASTPSPTGYQETQYF.

This clonotype was seen at least ten times. The chain is built from TRBV7-6 and TRBJ1-2; no reliable D call. The CDR3 runs 14 residues. The germline V and J ends were trimmed by 2 bases and 3 bases, with 10 bases remaining between them. The germline CDR1 and CDR2 sequences are SGHVS and FNYEAQ. In DNA, the CDR3 is TGTGCCAGCAGCTTATCGGGAGGCTACTATGGCTACACCTTC. This gives the protein CASSLSGGYYGYTF.

This clonotype was picked up a small number of times. The chain uses TRBV19 and TRBJ1-1; no clear D. Germline V gives CDR1 LNHDA, CDR2 SQIVND (reference sequence). This CDR3 is built from 15 residues. V dropped 3 bases and J dropped 0 bases, with 11 bases sitting between them. CDR3 amino acids: CASSMDTLMNTEAFF. The CDR3 DNA reads TGTGCCAGTAGTATGGATACGTTAATGAACACTGAAGCTTTCTTT.

This clonotype was counted ten times or more. V is TRBV7-9 and J is TRBJ2-1; 8 bases fit TRBD2. The germline gives CDR1 SEHNR, CDR2 FQNEAQ (reference sequence). V lost 5 bases to trimming and J lost 5 bases; unmatched junction nucleotides: 14. The CDR3 consists of 17 residues. The CDR3, as DNA: TGTGCCAGCAGCCCAACCCGCGGGGGGTCGCTAAACAATGAGCAGTTCTTC. It codes for CASSPTRGGSLNNEQFF.

This clonotype was detected many times. The V and J genes are TRBV28 and TRBJ1-1; tentative D call: TRBD1 (6 bases). V dropped 6 bases and J dropped 8 bases, with 16 bases sitting between them. This CDR3 contains 13 residues. Germline V gene data show CDR1 as MDHEN and CDR2 as SYDVKM. CDR3 region: CASSPGWGQEAFF. CDR3 nucleotides: TGTGCCAGCAGCCCCGGTTGGGGGCAAGAAGCTTTCTTT.

Many counts were recorded for this clonotype. The chain carries TRBV5-1 and TRBJ2-2; no reliable D call. The CDR3 contains 16 residues. Between the trimmed V and J ends, which lost 3 bases and 4 bases, there was a span of 16 bases. Germline CDR1 reads SGHRS; CDR2 reads YFSETQ. CDR3 nucleotides: TGCGCCAGCAGCTCGCAATCTACGGACGTCACCGGGGAGCTGTTTTTT. Protein sequence: CASSSQSTDVTGELFF.

This clonotype appeared many times. The chain employs TRBV5-1 and TRBJ1-1; D perhaps matches TRBD1 (5 bases). The V gene's germline CDR1 is SGHRS and CDR2 YFSETQ. There are 14 residues in the CDR3. V was pared by 0 bases and J by 4 bases, with 10 bases between. The CDR3 reads CASSLVGGPTEAFF. The CDR3 DNA is TGCGCCAGCAGCTTGGTGGGGGGTCCCACTGAAGCTTTCTTT.

This clonotype occurred many times. The V call is TRBV5-1, the J call TRBJ1-5; weak D call: TRBD1 (5 bases). Germline-derived CDR1 and CDR2 are SGHRS and YFSETQ. The CDR3 extends over 15 amino acids. V shed 0 bases and J shed 6 bases, with 13 bases lying between them. The CDR3 region has the DNA TGCGCCAGCAGCTTGGGGCAGGGAGGAAGTCAGCCCCAGCATTTT. Translated: CASSLGQGGSQPQHF. Full variable domain (missing parts from reference TRBV5-1 and TRBJ1-5): KAGVTQTPRYLIKTRGQQVTLSCSPISGHRSVSWYQQTPGQGLQFLFEYFSETQRNKGNFPGRFSGRQFSNSRSEMNVSTLELGDSALYLCASSLGQGGSQPQHFGDGTRLSIL.